Below, one TCR beta chain is given with its context. This specimen comes from a study of control samples from healthy donors and cancer patients. The V gene's germline CDR1 is MNHNS and CDR2 SASEGT. V was pared by 2 bases and J by 6 bases, with 9 bases of the junction left unmatched. The CDR3 spans 16 residues. Produced via immunoSEQ multiplex PCR; TCRdb's table is partial and in-frame only. Here the sample spans 100,000 to 150,000 clones, roughly 92% being singletons. The rearrangement links TRBV6-1 to TRBJ1-4; 7 positions match TRBD1. The TCR comes from a man younger than 35 in good health. The sample comprised blood. The CDR3 DNA reads TGTGCCAGCAGTGAATTTGCCGGGACAGTGGATGAAAAACTGTTTTTT. Protein: CASSEFAGTVDEKLFF.